Presented here are 16 T cell receptor beta chains from one specimen sequenced in a study of T cells after yellow fever vaccination. TCRdb ran MiXCR on the 5' RACE reads and lists one entry per CDR3 protein. The profile shows roughly 63,000 distinct CDR3 sequences, about 7.8% of them singletons. The sequenced sample was CD8+ T cells sorted from PBMCs, obtained 15 days after the yellow fever booster vaccination. The origin of the receptors is a man aged 25 to 40 who received the YFV17D yellow fever vaccine.

This clonotype appeared many times. The chain recombines TRBV19 with TRBJ2-7; D tentatively reads TRBD1 or TRBD2 (5 bases each). The CDR3 is 14 residues long. Germline V gene data show CDR1 as LNHDA and CDR2 as SQIVND (reference sequence). Deletions cut 6 bases from V and 3 bases from J, with 15 bases between. CDR3 amino acids: CASSRDPGYYEQYF. The CDR3 region has the DNA TGTGCCAGTAGCCGGGACCCAGGTTACTACGAGCAGTACTTC.

This clonotype has at least ten counts. The chain couples TRBV10-3 to TRBJ1-4; D may be TRBD1 (6 bases). CDR1 and CDR2 (germline): ENHRY, SYGVKD. Trimming pared 10 bases from V and 6 bases from J, leaving 9 bases between. The CDR3 totals 11 residues. Here the CDR3 reads CASRTDEKLFF. The DNA for the CDR3 is TGTGCCAGCCGGACAGATGAAAAACTGTTTTTT.

This clonotype is medium-sized in the sample. The gene calls are TRBV27 and TRBJ2-7; unclear D gene. CDR1 is MNHEY and CDR2 is SMNVEV in the germline V gene (reference sequence). Trimming took off 6 bases at V and 1 base at J, with 10 bases between the two ends. There are 13 residues in the CDR3. Written as DNA, the CDR3 is TGTGCCAGCAGCTCCGGGTCTTCCTACGAGCAGTACTTC. Translation gives CASSSGSSYEQYF.

This clonotype was seen many times. The rearrangement uses TRBV27 and TRBJ2-3, with TRBD2 matching over 10 bases. The CDR3 runs to 16 residues. V trimming: 9 bases; J trimming: 4 bases; junction bases outside the gene matches: 13. The germline V gene has CDR1 MNHEY and CDR2 SMNVEV (reference sequence). Here the CDR3 DNA reads TGTGCCAGTAACCCTATGGCTAGCGGGAGTGCAGATACGCAGTATTTT. Its protein product is CASNPMASGSADTQYF.

Only a few counts were recorded for this clonotype. The chain is built from TRBV5-4 and TRBJ2-3; D uncertain. Germline V gene sequence: CDR1 SGHNT, CDR2 YYREEE (reference sequence). V was pared by 5 bases and J by 1 base, with 8 bases between. This CDR3 is built from 13 residues. The CDR3 region is CASRFEGTDTQYF. In DNA, the CDR3 is TGTGCCAGCAGATTTGAGGGCACAGATACGCAGTATTTT.

This clonotype was seen at least ten times. The chain joins TRBV25-1 to TRBJ1-2; D is uncertain. The ends were cut back, 7 bases at V and 6 bases at J, with 15 bases in the middle. Germline V gives CDR1 MGHDK, CDR2 SYGVNS. The CDR3 has 13 residues. CDR3 in amino acids: CASIGESGDGYTF. DNA for the CDR3: TGTGCCAGCATCGGCGAGAGCGGGGATGGCTACACCTTC.

Many counts were recorded for this clonotype. The J gene is TRBJ2-7, the V gene TRBV9; the D gene is possibly TRBD2 (6 bases). This CDR3 region has 14 residues. V gave up 3 bases and J gave up 7 bases, with 17 bases separating them. Looked up from germline, CDR1 is SGDLS and CDR2 is YYNGEE. This CDR3 is CASSGGTSRGEQYF. DNA of the CDR3: TGTGCCAGCAGCGGCGGGACCTCCCGCGGGGAGCAGTACTTC.

This clonotype was found many times. The chain couples TRBV29-1 to TRBJ2-1, with 7 bases that match TRBD2. CDR3 length: 11 amino acids. V trimming: 4 bases; J trimming: 9 bases; junction bases outside the gene matches: 3. Germline V lookup: CDR1 SQVTM, CDR2 ANQGSEA. The CDR3 DNA sequence: TGCAGCGTTGTCACTAGCGCTGAGCAGTTCTTC. It yields the protein CSVVTSAEQFF.

This clonotype was observed a few times. The chain carries TRBV13 and TRBJ2-7, with D perhaps TRBD1 (5 bases). There are 14 residues in the CDR3. Between the trimmed V and J ends, which lost 5 bases and 6 bases, there was a span of 17 bases. The germline CDR1 and CDR2 sequences are PRHDT and FYEKMQ (reference sequence). The CDR3: CASSLSTVQGEQYF. The CDR3 DNA reads TGTGCCAGCAGCCTCTCAACAGTTCAGGGCGAGCAGTACTTC.

This clonotype appeared many times. The chain is built from TRBV7-9 and TRBJ1-5; D gene uncertain. The CDR3 contains 12 residues. CDR1 SEHNR and CDR2 FQNEAQ come from the germline V gene (reference sequence). The V end lost 3 bases, the J end lost 5 bases, and 5 bases lay between the germline ends. The CDR3 DNA reads TGTGCCAGCAGCTTGCTTGATCAGCCCCAGCATTTT. Protein sequence: CASSLLDQPQHF. The variable domain in full, completed from reference TRBV7-9 and TRBJ1-5, reads DTGVSQNPRHKITKRGQNVTFRCDPISEHNRLYWYRQTLGQGPEFLTYFQNEAQLEKSRLLSDRFSAERPKGSFSTLEIQRTEQGDSAMYLCASSLLDQPQHFGDGTRLSIL.

This clonotype was seen ten or more times. CDR3 nucleotide sequence: TGCGCCAGCAGCCAAGCAGAAACGTTCTCCTACGAGCAGTACTTC. Translation: CASSQAETFSYEQYF. This sequence joins TRBV4-1 and TRBJ2-7; D not certain. This CDR3 is built from 15 residues. CDR1 MGHRA and CDR2 YSYEKL come from the germline V gene. V shed 1 base and J shed 0 bases, with 10 bases lying between them.

This clonotype occurred many times. V usage is TRBV5-1 and J usage is TRBJ1-4, with a tentative D call TRBD1 (6 bases). Germline assignment: CDR1 SGHRS and CDR2 YFSETQ. CDR3 size: 15 residues. V gave up 6 bases and J gave up 4 bases, with 16 bases separating them. As DNA, the CDR3 is TGCGCCAGCAACGCTAGGGGGTTGGGTAATGAAAAACTGTTTTTT. It is translated as CASNARGLGNEKLFF.

This clonotype occurred many times. The rearrangement uses TRBV7-9 and TRBJ2-3, with TRBD1 as a possible D gene (5 bases). The CDR3 is 15 amino acids. Between the trimmed V and J ends, which lost 7 bases and 0 bases, there was a span of 14 bases. The V gene's germline CDR1 is SEHNR and CDR2 FQNEAQ (reference sequence). CDR3: CASMGPGSSTDTQYF. The CDR3 coding sequence is TGTGCCAGCATGGGGCCCGGATCTAGCACAGATACGCAGTATTTT. The variable domain in full, with the rest retrieved from reference TRBV7-9 and TRBJ2-3, is DTGVSQNPRHKITKRGQNVTFRCDPISEHNRLYWYRQTLGQGPEFLTYFQNEAQLEKSRLLSDRFSAERPKGSFSTLEIQRTEQGDSAMYLCASMGPGSSTDTQYFGPGTRLTVL.

This clonotype was seen many times. The chain uses TRBV4-3 and TRBJ1-5; 8 bases line up with TRBD1. The CDR3 is made up of 16 amino acids. The germline V gene encodes CDR1 LGHNA and CDR2 YSLEER. V lost 4 bases and J lost 2; bases outside the gene matches: 7. The CDR3 spells CASSREQGVGNQPQHF. The CDR3 DNA follows: TGCGCCAGCAGCCGCGAACAGGGGGTCGGCAATCAGCCCCAGCATTTT.

This clonotype has a count of ten or more. This chain joins TRBV15 and TRBJ2-5; TRBD2 might be the D (5 bases). Germline V gene lookup returns CDR1 LNHNV and CDR2 YYDKDF (reference sequence). Trimming took 3 bases from V and 0 from J, leaving 14 bases between them. This CDR3 is built from 16 residues. CDR3 nucleotide sequence: TGTGCCACCAGCAGTGGAGTTACGGGAAACCAAGAGACCCAGTACTTC. It is translated as CATSSGVTGNQETQYF.

The chain is built from TRBV20-1 and TRBJ1-2, with 11 bases lining up with TRBD1. Germline-derived CDR1 and CDR2 are DFQATT and SNEGSKA (reference sequence). The CDR3 covers 16 residues. Trimming cost V 2 bases and J 4 bases; bases outside gene matches: 9. The CDR3, as DNA: TGCAGTGCTAGATCCTGGACAGGGGGCAGCGGCTATGGCTACACCTTC. It specifies CSARSWTGGSGYGYTF.